The subject of this entry is one T cell receptor beta chain. Its cognate antigen is unknown. The data stem from a study of CD8+CD57+ T cells in acquired aplastic anemia. Study at large: Mean read depth for CD4+ cells from healthy donors was about 9.9 million.

The study, taken as a whole, reports: Around 29 CD8+ CDR3 sequences were shared between patients and controls.

Genomic DNA constituted the template upon which TCR beta VDJ and CDR3 profiling was performed. Using its own MiXCR run on the reads, TCRdb lists one record per CDR3 protein. Among approximately 170,000 distinct CDR3 sequences, approximately 50% were seen once, and the ten largest hold 15% to 20%. Germline values: CDR1 SNHLY, CDR2 FYNNEI. Trimming at V came to 6 bases and at J to 2 bases, leaving 5 bases not matched to a gene. This CDR3 spans 16 amino acids. The chain couples TRBV2 to TRBJ2-4, with 12 bases identical to TRBD2. The sample consisted of sorted CD4+, CD8+, or CD8+CD57+ T cells (not recorded which) from PBMCs. The source of this sequence is a human donor in good health, serving as a control. CDR3 coding DNA: TGTGCCAGCAGGCCGGGACTAGCGGGCCCCAAAAACATTCAGTACTTC. Its translation: CASRPGLAGPKNIQYF.